The present T cell receptor beta chain was sequenced within a study of post-analysis software for immune sequencing data. Looking at the study overall: Both relapsing-remitting and secondary progressive multiple sclerosis featured among the disease courses, as did progressive-relapsing multiple sclerosis.

Study conclusions and caveats: F measure grouped same-batch samples tightly together. Controls showed lower frequencies than patients for roughly 5 TRBV segments, and TRBV5-6, TRBV5-1 and TRBV20-1 were among these. There was significantly lower normalized Chao1 diversity in multiple sclerosis patients than in controls.

As regards this clonotype: Its antigen is not known.

Built from TCR beta cDNA, the libraries had unique molecular identifiers in them. MiXCR was run by TCRdb on the PCR reads, yielding one entry per CDR3 protein. The sample gives about 540,000 distinct CDR3 sequences, 30% to 40% of which show up once; roughly 6% is in the top ten. This CDR3 comprises 12 residues. The germline V gene has CDR1 KGHSH and CDR2 LQKENI. Trimming pared 0 bases from V and 15 bases from J, leaving 12 bases between. Input material: blood. The chain employs TRBV18 and TRBJ2-1; maybe TRBD2 (5 bases). The clonotype comes from a girl under 18 with multiple sclerosis. In DNA, the CDR3 is TGTGCCAGCTCACCACCGGGAGAGGTAGGGTTCTTC. This gives the protein CASSPPGEVGFF.